These 6 T cell receptor beta chains were all obtained from the same sample, sequenced in a study of T-cell memory formation after mild COVID-19 listed by TCRdb under 2021. The receptor library was made with 5' RACE. TCRdb shows the sequencer as Illumina NovaSeq 6000. TCRdb passed the public sequencing reads through fastp at Q25 and MiXCR, retaining productive beta sequences. Merged by CDR3 protein, the rows form single entries marked with the most common genes and DNA. The sample records 280,000 or so distinct CDR3 sequences, about 20% of which are singletons. Jointly, the top ten make up 20% to 25% of the sample. The sample taken for sequencing was PBMCs or a T cell subset sorted from them (not recorded which). Receptors originate from a man aged 18 to 30 who had mild COVID-19 (a few samples of this study predate the infection). The sample titles of this study are shuffled in the database, so cell type and time point are left out; the donor was told from shared clones.

This chain connects TRBV7-3 to TRBJ1-1; a weak D match, TRBD1 (6 bases). Germline CDR1 is SGHTA and CDR2 is FQGTGA. The CDR3 is 13 amino acids. V lost 2 bases and J lost 7, with 11 bases in between. The CDR3 nucleotides are TGTGCCAGCAGCTTACTCGCAGGGGTTGAAGCTTTCTTT. Residues: CASSLLAGVEAFF. The complete variable domain, with remaining parts taken from reference TRBV7-3 and TRBJ1-1, reads GAGVSQTPSNKVTEKGKYVELRCDPISGHTALYWYRQSLGQGPEFLIYFQGTGAADDSGLPNDRFFAVRPEGSVSTLKIQRTERGDSAVYLCASSLLAGVEAFFGQGTRLTVV.

In this sample, this clonotype turned up a few times. This chain uses TRBV2 with TRBJ1-1; 8 bases agree with TRBD1. The CDR3 has 13 residues. With V trimmed by 7 bases and J by 1 base, 2 bases remained unmatched. Germline CDR1 SNHLY, CDR2 FYNNEI. The CDR3 loop reads CASMGQANTEAFF. CDR3 bases: TGTGCCAGCATGGGACAGGCGAACACTGAAGCTTTCTTT. Supplemented by reference TRBV2 and TRBJ1-1, the full variable domain reads EPEVTQTPSHQVTQMGQEVILRCVPISNHLYFYWYRQILGQKVEFLVSFYNNEISEKSEIFDDQFSVERPDGSNFTLKIRSTKLEDSAMYFCASMGQANTEAFFGQGTRLTVV.

The rearrangement links TRBV4-3 to TRBJ2-6; D perhaps matches TRBD1 (5 bases). This CDR3 is 18 amino acids long. Trimming left V 0 bases short and J 0 bases short, with 12 bases between. The germline gives CDR1 LGHNA, CDR2 YSLEER. Written as DNA, the CDR3 is TGCGCCAGCAGCCAAGATAGGGGTCCGCCCTCTGGGGCCAACGTCCTGACTTTC. It specifies CASSQDRGPPSGANVLTF.

This rearrangement joins TRBV2 to TRBJ1-1; maybe TRBD1 (5 bases). Germline V CDR1 and CDR2: SNHLY, FYNNEI. V gave up 4 bases and J gave up 4 bases, with 10 bases separating them. The CDR3 contains 13 residues. The CDR3 region is CASSGERGTEAFF. The CDR3 DNA sequence: TGTGCCAGCAGTGGGGAGAGGGGCACTGAAGCTTTCTTT.

This clonotype was picked up a small number of times. This chain uses TRBV20-1 with TRBJ2-1; TRBD2 matches at 9 bases. Germline lookup yields CDR1 DFQATT and CDR2 SNEGSKA (reference sequence). The CDR3 has 17 residues. With V trimmed by 6 bases and J by 2 bases, 14 bases remained unmatched. CDR3 DNA sequence: TGCAGTGCCGGGGGAATAGCGGGGGATAAAACCTACAATGAGCAGTTCTTC. Translated: CSAGGIAGDKTYNEQFF.

The gene calls are TRBV7-2 and TRBJ2-1; 12 bases line up with TRBD2. The germline V gene has CDR1 SGHTA and CDR2 FQGNSA. With 5 bases clipped from V and 8 bases from J, the junction kept 16 bases outside the gene matches. There are 18 residues in the CDR3. This chain's CDR3 is CASSPKGRLAGAWDEQFF. For the CDR3, the DNA is TGTGCCAGCAGCCCAAAGGGCCGACTAGCGGGGGCCTGGGATGAGCAGTTCTTC.